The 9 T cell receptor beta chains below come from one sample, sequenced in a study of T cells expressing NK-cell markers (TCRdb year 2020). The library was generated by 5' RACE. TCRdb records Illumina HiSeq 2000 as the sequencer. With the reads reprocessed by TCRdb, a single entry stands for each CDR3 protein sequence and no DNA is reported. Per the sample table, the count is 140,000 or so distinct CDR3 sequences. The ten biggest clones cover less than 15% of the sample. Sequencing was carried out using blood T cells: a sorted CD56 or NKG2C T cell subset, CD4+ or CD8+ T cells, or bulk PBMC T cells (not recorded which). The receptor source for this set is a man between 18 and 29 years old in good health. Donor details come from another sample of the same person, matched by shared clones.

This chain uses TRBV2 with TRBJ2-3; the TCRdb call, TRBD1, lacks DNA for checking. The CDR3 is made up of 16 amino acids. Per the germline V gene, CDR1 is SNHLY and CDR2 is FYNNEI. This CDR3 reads CASSDGFSRDQNTQYF.

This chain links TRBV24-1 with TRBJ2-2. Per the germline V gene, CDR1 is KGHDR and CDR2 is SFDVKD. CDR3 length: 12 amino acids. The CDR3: CATSDEVGELFF.

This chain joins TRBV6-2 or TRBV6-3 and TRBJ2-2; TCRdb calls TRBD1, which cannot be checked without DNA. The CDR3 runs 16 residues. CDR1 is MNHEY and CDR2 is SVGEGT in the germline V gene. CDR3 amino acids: CASSTPGTANTGELFF.

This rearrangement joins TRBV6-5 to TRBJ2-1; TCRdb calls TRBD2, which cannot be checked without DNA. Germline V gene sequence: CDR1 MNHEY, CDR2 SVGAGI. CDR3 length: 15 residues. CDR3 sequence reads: CASSYSGESVTEQFF.

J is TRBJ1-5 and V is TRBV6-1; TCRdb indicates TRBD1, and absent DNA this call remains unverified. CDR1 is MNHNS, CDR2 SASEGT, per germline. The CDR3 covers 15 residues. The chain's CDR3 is CASSKGTGVNQPQHF.

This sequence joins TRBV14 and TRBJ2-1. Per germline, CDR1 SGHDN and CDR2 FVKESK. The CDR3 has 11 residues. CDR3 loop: CASSLSYEQFF.

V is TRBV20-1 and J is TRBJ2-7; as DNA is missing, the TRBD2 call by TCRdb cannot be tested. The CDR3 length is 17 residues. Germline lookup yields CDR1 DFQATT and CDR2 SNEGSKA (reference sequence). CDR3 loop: CSASGLAGGSSSYEQYF.

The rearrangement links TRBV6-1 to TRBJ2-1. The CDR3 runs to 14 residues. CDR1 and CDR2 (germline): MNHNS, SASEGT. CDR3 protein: CASSREGSYNEQFF.

The CDR3 sequence: CASREPGRNTGELFF. The gene calls are TRBV21-1 and TRBJ2-2; the TCRdb call, TRBD1, lacks DNA for checking. TRBV21-1 is noted as a pseudogene. The CDR3 is made up of 15 amino acids.